This TCR beta chain was sequenced during a study of Ad26.COV2.S vaccination and SARS-CoV-2 variants. Study summary: The donor belonged to the COV1001 Ad26.COV2.S trial arm. The study gave Ad26.COV2.S intramuscularly, once or twice 56 days apart. Study observations and caveats: Breadth measured for non-spike TCRs was similar across vaccine and placebo recipients. Relative to placebo recipients, vaccine recipients exhibited elevated spike-specific TCR breadth.

Worth noting for this clone: Its antigen is not known.

TCRdb's copy holds only in-frame clones and misses some; the assay was immunoSEQ multiplex PCR. The sample shows over 400,000 clones, nearly 90% of them seen only once. As for treatment: 15 to 20 received Ad26.COV2.S at low or high dose, single or two shots; 5 received placebo; per-sample allocation not given. The study sampled participants on day 63 after the first vaccine or placebo injection. V dropped 8 bases and J dropped 10 bases, with 20 bases sitting between them. The CDR3 has 13 residues. The V gene's germline CDR1 is LNHDA and CDR2 SQIVND (reference sequence). The sequence was obtained from a person between 18 and 60 years old who received the Ad26.COV2.S COVID-19 vaccine or a placebo. The sample in question was peripheral blood, obtained in a trial of Ad26.COV2.S vaccine versus placebo. This chain connects TRBV19 to TRBJ1-2; D perhaps matches TRBD1 (6 bases). CDR3 residues: CASGGREGWDYTF. CDR3 sequence (DNA): TGTGCCAGTGGGGGCAGGGAAGGATGGGACTACACCTTC.